The 13 T cell receptor beta chains reported below all come from one sample, sequenced in a study of TIL therapy for anti-PD-1-resistant metastatic lung cancer. The time point here: pre-treatment sample, taken before nivolumab and TIL therapy. This was the immunoSEQ v3 assay. Profiled with immunoSEQ multiplex PCR; TCRdb holds only in-frame clones, not every one. The sample includes approximately 50,000 clones, approximately 79% of them seen just once. The material sequenced was blood, taken at baseline. The source of these receptors is a man aged 70-80 years with non-small cell lung cancer.

This chain links TRBV5-1 with TRBJ2-3; the match to TRBD2 covers 12 bases. Germline V gene sequence: CDR1 SGHRS, CDR2 YFSETQ. This CDR3 comprises 17 residues. After removal of 3 bases from V and 0 bases from J, the junction contained 5 bases not matched to a gene. DNA of the CDR3: TGCGCCAGCAGCTCCGGGACTAGCGGGTCTAGCACAGATACGCAGTATTTT. This codes for CASSSGTSGSSTDTQYF.

This chain links TRBV9 with TRBJ2-5, with 12 bases matching TRBD2. The V segment lost 4 bases and the J segment 2 bases; nucleotides outside the gene matches: 6. The CDR3 contains 16 residues. CDR1 and CDR2 (germline): SGDLS, YYNGEE. This CDR3 reads CASSPLAGGPQETQYF. CDR3 coding DNA: TGTGCCAGCAGCCCGCTAGCGGGAGGGCCACAAGAGACCCAGTACTTC. Filled out from reference TRBV9 and TRBJ2-5, the complete variable domain reads DSGVTQTPKHLITATGQRVTLRCSPRSGDLSVYWYQQSLDQGLQFLIQYYNGEERAKGNILERFSAQQFPDLHSELNLSSLELGDSALYFCASSPLAGGPQETQYFGPGTRLLVL.

The chain carries TRBV7-3 and TRBJ2-2; D is unclear. The CDR3 spans 15 residues. V lost 4 bases to trimming and J lost 6 bases, with 15 bases between them. Germline assignment: CDR1 SGHTA and CDR2 FQGTGA. CDR3 bases: TGTGCCAGCAGCTACCGTAGGGTGTCCCCCGGGGAGCTGTTTTTT. Its translation: CASSYRRVSPGELFF.

The chain recombines TRBV28 with TRBJ1-5, with D maybe TRBD1 (5 bases). The CDR3 is made up of 14 amino acids. The germline CDR1 and CDR2 sequences are MDHEN and SYDVKM. The V end was cut by 8 bases, the J end by 4 bases, with 15 bases between. CDR3 sequence: CASHGTPQNQPQHF. The CDR3 DNA is TGTGCCAGCCACGGGACGCCCCAAAATCAGCCCCAGCATTTT. The entire variable domain, with the rest obtained from reference TRBV28 and TRBJ1-5, is as follows: DVKVTQSSRYLVKRTGEKVFLECVQDMDHENMFWYRQDPGLGLRLIYFSYDVKMKEKGDIPEGYSVSREKKERFSLILESASTNQTSMYLCASHGTPQNQPQHFGDGTRLSIL.

The sample holds many counts of this clone. The rearrangement joins TRBV7-6 to TRBJ1-2, with 7 bases aligning to TRBD1. CDR1 is SGHVS and CDR2 is FNYEAQ in the germline V gene. This CDR3 is built from 14 residues. V dropped 0 bases and J dropped 6; count of bases not matched to a gene: 4. CDR3 DNA: TGTGCCAGCAGCTTAGCGGCAGGGGGTCATGGCTACACCTTC. This gives the protein CASSLAAGGHGYTF.

The rearrangement joins TRBV5-1 to TRBJ1-3; weak D call: TRBD1 (5 bases). Trimming left V 3 bases short and J 7 bases short, with 17 bases between. This CDR3 region has 15 residues. Germline assignment: CDR1 SGHRS and CDR2 YFSETQ. The CDR3 sequence: CASSSPRGGSNTIYF. CDR3 nucleotides: TGCGCCAGCAGCTCGCCTCGTGGGGGGAGTAACACCATATATTTT.

The chain recombines TRBV6-5 with TRBJ1-2; D unclear. Trimming took 0 bases from V and 4 from J, leaving 6 bases between them. The CDR3 consists of 13 residues. Per the germline V gene, CDR1 is MNHEY and CDR2 is SVGAGI. Written as DNA, the CDR3 is TGTGCCAGCAGTTACTCCCTGATCTATGGCTACACCTTC. This gives the protein CASSYSLIYGYTF.

This rearrangement joins TRBV6-1 to TRBJ2-5; 8 nucleotides agree with TRBD1. After removal of 2 bases from V and 2 bases from J, the junction contained 13 bases not matched to a gene. This CDR3 is 18 amino acids long. Germline V gives CDR1 MNHNS, CDR2 SASEGT. The CDR3 DNA sequence: TGTGCCAGCAGTGAAATAATCGGACAGGGAAGCTGGCAAGAGACCCAGTACTTC. Protein product: CASSEIIGQGSWQETQYF.

This clone has more than one count but fewer than ten. V gene TRBV13 combines with J gene TRBJ2-7, with 9 nucleotides matching TRBD1. With 5 bases clipped from V and 2 bases from J, the junction kept 4 bases outside the gene matches. Germline V gives CDR1 PRHDT, CDR2 FYEKMQ (reference sequence). This CDR3 is 14 amino acids long. CDR3 residues: CASSTRQGAYEQYF. The CDR3 DNA reads TGTGCCAGCAGCACAAGACAGGGGGCCTACGAGCAGTACTTC.

This clone was counted a few times. This chain uses TRBV5-8 with TRBJ2-2, with 7 bases lining up with TRBD2. The CDR3 is 16 amino acids. Trimming at V came to 0 bases and at J to 7 bases, leaving 9 bases not matched to a gene. Germline V gives CDR1 SGHTS, CDR2 YDEGEE. This chain's CDR3 is CASSLEAGRKGGELFF. The CDR3 coding sequence is TGTGCCAGCAGCTTGGAAGCCGGGAGGAAGGGCGGGGAGCTGTTTTTT. The full variable domain, rest sourced from reference TRBV5-8 and TRBJ2-2, is EAGVTQSPTHLIKTRGQQATLRCSPISGHTSVYWYQQALGLGLQFLLWYDEGEERNRGNFPPRFSGRQFPNYSSELNVNALELEDSALYLCASSLEAGRKGGELFFGEGSRLTVL.

This clone has only one observation. The rearrangement links TRBV7-9 to TRBJ2-7, with no clear D. The CDR3 is made up of 14 amino acids. Trimming removed 3 bases from V and 2 bases from J, with 11 bases in between. Germline assignment: CDR1 SEHNR and CDR2 FQNEAQ (reference sequence). The CDR3 sequence is CASSLDHSPYEQYF. The CDR3 DNA follows: TGTGCCAGCAGCTTGGACCACAGTCCCTACGAGCAGTACTTC.

In this sample, this clone turned up a few times. At one of its ends the junction is not consistent with the germline gene, which may arise from a read error. The V gene is TRBV15, the J gene TRBJ2-7; D perhaps matches TRBD2 (5 bases). The CDR3 runs 13 residues. Germline CDR1 is LNHNV and CDR2 is YYDKDF (reference sequence). CDR3 coding DNA: TGTGCCACCGGCAGGCCAGCGAGGGACGAGCAGTACTTC. It translates to CATGRPARDEQYF.

The J gene is TRBJ2-2, the V gene TRBV2; D is uncertain. CDR3 size: 13 residues. Germline assignment: CDR1 SNHLY and CDR2 FYNNEI. Trimming shortened V by 8 bases and J by 4 bases, and 11 bases separated the two germline ends. The DNA for the CDR3 is TGTGCCAGCGTCGAAGGGCGCACCGGGGAGCTGTTTTTT. Protein product: CASVEGRTGELFF. Drawing the rest from reference TRBV2 and TRBJ2-2, the complete variable domain is EPEVTQTPSHQVTQMGQEVILRCVPISNHLYFYWYRQILGQKVEFLVSFYNNEISEKSEIFDDQFSVERPDGSNFTLKIRSTKLEDSAMYFCASVEGRTGELFFGEGSRLTVL.